These T cell receptor beta chains were read from a single sample in a study of blood T cell repertoires in COVID-19. TCRdb keeps only in-frame clones here, not all; method: immunoSEQ multiplex PCR. The top ten clones hold about a tenth of a sample with more than 85,000 clones, 80% to 90% of them seen once. Material: peripheral blood. These receptor sequences come from a man aged 35-49 years with active or convalescent COVID-19. Each CDR3 is given with its conserved first and last residue. A D gene is named only where the DNA matches it firmly. Expanded clones get a size class; other rows say once, few or many, or leave the size out.

J gene	D gene	CDR3 length	clone size	V gene	CDR3 protein	CDR3 DNA
TRBJ1-1	NA	14	NA	TRBV6-2/TRBV6-3	CASSTRVENTEAFF	TGTGCCAGCAGCACGAGGGTTGAGAACACTGAAGCTTTCTTT
TRBJ2-2	NA	15	NA	TRBV5-6	CASSPIGEGSGELFF	TGTGCCAGCAGCCCAATAGGGGAAGGTTCCGGGGAGCTGTTTTTT
TRBJ2-3	NA	16	NA	TRBV7-2	CASSPRRGNPTNTQYF	TGTGCCAGCAGCCCCCGTCGGGGAAATCCCACAAATACGCAGTATTTT
TRBJ2-3	NA	16	once	TRBV7-6	CASSLLGLGGTDTQYF	TGTGCCAGCAGCTTATTGGGACTGGGGGGCACAGATACGCAGTATTTT
TRBJ2-7	TRBD1	13	NA	TRBV7-7	CASSPDRGYEQYF	TGTGCCAGCAGCCCGGACAGGGGGTACGAGCAGTACTTC
TRBJ1-1	NA	14	NA	TRBV14	CASSHSLGGQEAFF	TGTGCCAGCAGCCACAGTTTGGGCGGACAGGAAGCTTTCTTT
TRBJ2-5	TRBD2	15	NA	TRBV5-1	CASSLGTSGGETQYF	TGCGCCAGCAGCCTAGGGACTAGCGGGGGGGAGACCCAGTACTTC
TRBJ2-3	TRBD2	15	NA	TRBV6-5	CASSYQRGHTDTQYF	TGTGCCAGCAGTTACCAGCGGGGGCACACAGATACGCAGTATTTT
TRBJ2-2	NA	16	NA	TRBV7-9	CASSPIAQPNTGELFF	TGTGCCAGCAGTCCGATCGCACAGCCGAACACCGGGGAGCTGTTTTTT
TRBJ1-1	NA	15	NA	TRBV9	CASSVVSGSNTEAFF	TGTGCCAGCAGCGTAGTGTCAGGATCAAACACTGAAGCTTTCTTT
TRBJ2-7	NA	13	NA	TRBV12-3/TRBV12-4	CASSLQGAYEQYF	TGTGCCAGCAGTTTACAGGGTGCCTACGAGCAGTACTTC
TRBJ1-1	NA	15	NA	TRBV6-2/TRBV6-3	CASSYSSTGITEAFF	TGTGCCAGCAGTTACTCGTCTACAGGGATCACTGAAGCTTTCTTT
TRBJ1-1	TRBD1	15	NA	TRBV28	CASSPQTGAHTEAFF	TGTGCCAGCAGTCCACAGACAGGGGCTCACACTGAAGCTTTCTTT
TRBJ2-3	NA	14	NA	TRBV29-1	CSVPGEARTDTQYF	TGCAGCGTTCCGGGGGAAGCCCGCACAGATACGCAGTATTTT
TRBJ2-7	TRBD1	15	NA	TRBV27	CASSFWGQGAGEQYF	TGTGCCAGCAGTTTTTGGGGACAGGGGGCGGGAGAGCAGTACTTC
TRBJ2-7	TRBD2	14	NA	TRBV7-2	CASSPAGTRYEQYF	TGTGCCAGCAGCCCAGCCGGGACTAGGTACGAGCAGTACTTC
TRBJ1-2	NA	13	NA	TRBV29-1	CSVRIEANYGYTF	TGCAGCGTTAGGATCGAGGCTAACTATGGCTACACCTTC
TRBJ1-4	NA	11	NA	TRBV20-1	CSARVEEKLFF	TGCAGTGCTAGAGTAGAGGAAAAACTGTTTTTT
TRBJ1-6	TRBD1	16	once	TRBV7-3	CASSFTGTGVNSPLHF	TGTGCCAGCAGCTTCACAGGGACAGGGGTGAATTCACCCCTCCACTTT
TRBJ2-1	NA	16	NA	TRBV7-3	CASSPAAGLSYNEQFF	TGTGCCAGCAGCCCCGCGGCCGGGTTATCCTACAATGAGCAGTTCTTC
TRBJ2-2	NA	14	NA	TRBV18	CASSPGLNTGELFF	TGTGCCAGCTCACCGGGGCTTAACACCGGGGAGCTGTTTTTT
TRBJ1-2	TRBD1	16	NA	TRBV29-1	CSVAPGQSPSTGGYTF	TGCAGCGTTGCACCGGGACAGTCACCCTCCACCGGTGGCTACACCTTC
TRBJ1-1	TRBD1	12	NA	TRBV12-3/TRBV12-4	CASSQDRGPTFF	TGTGCCAGCAGCCAGGACAGGGGGCCGACTTTCTTT
TRBJ2-1	NA	14	once	TRBV7-3	CASSLGGSYNEQFF	TGTGCCAGCAGCTTAGGCGGATCCTACAATGAGCAGTTCTTC
TRBJ1-5	NA	13	NA	TRBV5-6	CASSLTAEQPQHF	TGTGCCAGCAGCTTGACAGCCGAACAGCCCCAGCATTTT
TRBJ1-2	TRBD1	14	NA	TRBV5-6	CASSLGTGVYGYTF	TGTGCCAGCAGCTTGGGGACAGGGGTCTATGGCTACACCTTC
TRBJ2-2	TRBD2	13	few	TRBV27	CASSLTSAGELFF	TGTGCCAGCAGTTTGACTAGCGCCGGGGAGCTGTTTTTT
TRBJ1-4	NA	16	NA	TRBV10-3	CAISDSARPGHEKLFF	TGTGCCATCAGTGACTCCGCGAGGCCAGGGCATGAAAAACTGTTTTTT
TRBJ2-1	TRBD2	17	NA	TRBV7-3	CASLGTSGYDFYNEQFF	TGTGCCAGTCTGGGGACTAGCGGGTACGATTTTTACAATGAGCAGTTCTTC
TRBJ2-3	TRBD1	16	NA	TRBV3-1/TRBV3-2	CASSQLGQGVWDTQYF	TGTGCCAGCAGCCAACTTGGACAGGGGGTTTGGGATACGCAGTATTTT
TRBJ1-3	NA	12	many	TRBV12-3/TRBV12-4	CASSSGRNTIYF	TGTGCCAGCAGTTCGGGTCGGAACACCATATATTTT
TRBJ2-5	NA	15	NA	TRBV7-3	CASSPTGTPQETQYF	TGTGCCAGCAGTCCGACCGGGACTCCTCAAGAGACCCAGTACTTC
TRBJ2-1	NA	15	NA	TRBV4-2	CASSPWRGSYNEQFF	TGTGCCAGCAGCCCTTGGCGGGGCTCCTACAATGAGCAGTTCTTC
TRBJ1-1	TRBD1	14	NA	TRBV10-3	CAISWTGVNTEAFF	TGTGCCATCAGTTGGACAGGGGTGAACACTGAAGCTTTCTTT
TRBJ1-5	NA	15	many	TRBV6-2/TRBV6-3	CASSYPTGYNQPQHF	TGTGCCAGCAGTTACCCCACAGGGTACAATCAGCCCCAGCATTTT
TRBJ2-6	NA	17	NA	TRBV3-1/TRBV3-2	CASSQVQGTSGANVLTF	TGTGCCAGCAGCCAAGTTCAGGGGACCTCTGGGGCCAACGTCCTGACTTTC
TRBJ1-1	NA	13	NA	TRBV6-5	CASIKNGNTEAFF	TGTGCCAGCATCAAGAACGGGAACACTGAAGCTTTCTTT
TRBJ2-3	TRBD2	16	NA	TRBV5-5	CASSRPGLAVTDTQYF	TGTGCCAGCAGCAGACCGGGACTAGCGGTCACAGATACGCAGTATTTT
TRBJ2-1	TRBD2	14	NA	TRBV19	CASNPAGGYNEQFF	TGTGCCAGTAACCCCGCGGGGGGGTACAATGAGCAGTTCTTC
TRBJ2-1	TRBD1	14	few	TRBV5-1	CASTRDRGGDEQFF	TGCGCCAGCACAAGGGACAGGGGTGGGGATGAGCAGTTCTTC
TRBJ2-7	TRBD2	16	once	TRBV27	CASSLNSGGAGYEQYF	TGTGCCAGCAGTTTAAATAGCGGGGGGGCCGGCTACGAGCAGTACTTC
TRBJ2-6	TRBD2	20	NA	TRBV5-4	CASSLVGLAGGNSGANVLTF	TGTGCCAGCAGCTTGGTTGGACTAGCGGGGGGAAACTCTGGGGCCAACGTCCTGACTTTC
TRBJ2-3	TRBD1	16	NA	TRBV24-1	CATSDSRTGGTDTQYF	TGTGCCACCAGTGATTCTCGGACAGGGGGCACAGATACGCAGTATTTT
TRBJ1-2	TRBD1	16	NA	TRBV18	CASSMIQGALDYGYTF	TGTGCCAGCTCAATGATACAGGGGGCGCTTGACTATGGCTACACCTTC